The 17 T cell receptor beta chains in this list originate from one sample, sequenced in a study of T-cell memory formation after mild COVID-19. TCRdb reprocessed the 5' RACE reads with MiXCR, giving one entry per CDR3 protein. The table records roughly 400,000 distinct CDR3 sequences, 16% of them present only once. Sequencing was performed on PBMCs or a T cell subset sorted from them (not recorded which). The receptors stem from a man younger than 35 who had mild COVID-19 (a few samples of this study predate the infection). Cell type and time point are not known.

This clonotype turned up a few times. The chain carries TRBV28 and TRBJ1-1; D is possibly TRBD1 (6 bases). The germline CDR1 and CDR2 sequences are MDHEN and SYDVKM. The CDR3 is made up of 15 amino acids. V lost 8 bases, J lost 1 base, and 17 bases lay in between. CDR3 in amino acids: CASHRGGAGNTEAFF. For the CDR3, the DNA is TGTGCCAGCCATAGGGGGGGGGCTGGGAACACTGAAGCTTTCTTT.

This clonotype was counted between two and nine times. V usage is TRBV3-1 and J usage is TRBJ1-6; D is undetermined. Germline-derived CDR1 and CDR2 are LGHDT and YNNKEL (reference sequence). The CDR3 has 16 residues. V shed 0 bases and J shed 9 bases, with 15 bases lying between them. CDR3 sequence (DNA): TGTGCCAGCAGCCAAGATCGGGTTGCTATCCGTTCACCCCTCCACTTT. Its protein is CASSQDRVAIRSPLHF.

This clonotype was seen a few times. The CDR3 loop is CASGLSGANVLTF. In DNA form, the CDR3 reads TGTGCCAGCGGACTATCTGGGGCCAACGTCCTGACTTTC. The V call is TRBV7-3, the J call TRBJ2-6; weak D call: TRBD2 (6 bases). Germline V CDR1 and CDR2: SGHTA, FQGTGA. CDR3 length equals 13 residues. V lost 8 bases to trimming and J lost 1 base, with 6 bases between them.

The J gene is TRBJ1-1, the V gene TRBV30; D remains unclear. Germline CDR1 reads GTSNPN; CDR2 reads SVGIG (reference sequence). V shed 2 bases and J shed 4 bases, with 5 bases lying between them. The CDR3 totals 11 residues. In DNA, the CDR3 is TGTGCCTGGAGTTGGGTCACTGAAGCTTTCTTT. Encoded protein: CAWSWVTEAFF.

This clonotype was counted ten times or more. V is TRBV5-1 and J is TRBJ2-5; no reliable D call. CDR1 is SGHRS, CDR2 YFSETQ, per germline. V lost 1 base and J lost 5, with 15 bases in between. The CDR3 is 15 residues long. CDR3 sequence: CASSLSQPGLETQYF. The CDR3 DNA reads as TGCGCCAGCAGCTTGTCCCAGCCGGGCCTGGAGACCCAGTACTTC.

This clonotype was counted many times. This chain links TRBV5-8 with TRBJ2-5, with 11 bases lining up with TRBD2. Looked up from germline, CDR1 is SGHTS and CDR2 is YDEGEE. The CDR3 is 15 amino acids. The J segment lost 4 bases and the V segment lost 4 bases, leaving 6 bases of the junction unmatched. This CDR3 is CASSDSGGAGETQYF. The CDR3 DNA reads as TGTGCCAGCAGCGATAGCGGGGGGGCCGGAGAGACCCAGTACTTC.

V gene TRBV6-2 or TRBV6-3 combines with J gene TRBJ2-1, with TRBD1 identical over 10 bases. Germline V CDR1 and CDR2: MNHEY, SVGEGT. With 6 bases clipped from V and 4 bases from J, the junction kept 3 bases outside the gene matches. This CDR3 has 14 residues. CDR3: CASRGTGVYNEQFF. Here the CDR3 DNA reads TGTGCCAGCAGGGGGACAGGGGTATACAATGAGCAGTTCTTC.

CDR3 in DNA: TGTGCCACCGAGAGGGGGGACAACTATGGCTACACCTTC. This encodes CATERGDNYGYTF. The gene calls are TRBV10-3 and TRBJ1-2, with D perhaps TRBD1 (6 bases). V shed 10 bases and J shed 2 bases, with 14 bases lying between them. Germline V gene sequence: CDR1 ENHRY, CDR2 SYGVKD. This CDR3 has 13 residues.

This chain uses TRBV6-2 or TRBV6-3 with TRBJ1-2; no clear D gene. The CDR3 extends over 17 amino acids. Per germline, CDR1 MNHEY and CDR2 SVGEGT. V was pared by 7 bases and J by 0 bases, with 21 bases between. The CDR3 protein is CASTKLFGQMANYGYTF. The CDR3 coding sequence is TGTGCCAGCACCAAGTTATTTGGGCAGATGGCTAACTATGGCTACACCTTC.

The chain joins TRBV7-8 to TRBJ2-3; TRBD1 agrees at 11 bases. Germline V gene lookup returns CDR1 SGHVS and CDR2 FQNEAQ. This CDR3 comprises 14 residues. Unmatched junction bases numbered 4, after V lost 3 bases and J lost 8 bases. The CDR3 loop reads CASSLGQGVVTQYF. The CDR3, as DNA: TGTGCCAGCAGCTTGGGACAGGGGGTAGTTACGCAGTATTTT.

This chain uses TRBV5-4 with TRBJ1-1; tentatively, D is TRBD1 (5 bases). V was clipped by 7 bases and J by 6 bases, with 19 bases between them. Germline CDR1 SGHNT, CDR2 YYREEE (reference sequence). The CDR3 is 14 residues long. CDR3 sequence reads: CASYRSGGGSEAFF. CDR3 coding DNA: TGTGCCAGCTACAGATCCGGGGGTGGTTCTGAAGCTTTCTTT.

This clonotype was seen a few times. This chain joins TRBV4-2 and TRBJ2-3, with D possibly TRBD1 on 6 matching bases. V was shortened by 0 bases and J by 2 bases, with 9 bases between the two germline ends. This CDR3 spans 15 amino acids. Germline assignment: CDR1 LGHNA and CDR2 YNFKEQ. The CDR3 here is CASSQETGVTDTQYF. Here the CDR3 DNA reads TGTGCCAGCAGCCAAGAGACAGGAGTCACAGATACGCAGTATTTT.

The chain combines TRBV27 with TRBJ1-5; D not certain. Per the germline V gene, CDR1 is MNHEY and CDR2 is SMNVEV (reference sequence). The CDR3 covers 13 residues. Trimming pared 3 bases from V and 6 bases from J, leaving 9 bases between. The CDR3 loop reads CASSFQPGQPQHF. The CDR3 DNA reads TGTGCCAGCAGTTTCCAACCGGGTCAGCCCCAGCATTTT.

This clonotype was recorded at least ten times. This rearrangement joins TRBV20-1 to TRBJ2-3; D unclear. V was cut by 6 bases and J by 4 bases, with 17 bases left in between. There are 14 residues in the CDR3. CDR1 is DFQATT, CDR2 SNEGSKA, per germline (reference sequence). The CDR3 DNA reads TGCAGTGCACAGAGACGCCCTGGTGCAGATACGCAGTATTTT. This encodes CSAQRRPGADTQYF.

This clonotype was detected only a few times. The chain links TRBV7-2 to TRBJ1-5; D gene uncertain. This CDR3 has 14 residues. Germline CDR1 and CDR2: SGHTA and FQGNSA. Trimming removed 6 bases from V and 3 bases from J, with 12 bases in between. This CDR3 reads CASSPDGPNQPQHF. CDR3 bases: TGTGCCAGCAGTCCCGACGGACCCAATCAGCCCCAGCATTTT. The full variable domain, rest sourced from reference TRBV7-2 and TRBJ1-5, is GAGVSQSPSNKVTEKGKDVELRCDPISGHTALYWYRQSLGQGLEFLIYFQGNSAPDKSGLPSDRFSAERTGGSVSTLTIQRTQQEDSAVYLCASSPDGPNQPQHFGDGTRLSIL.

The chain employs TRBV12-3 or TRBV12-4 and TRBJ2-3; D gene unclear. The CDR3 has 14 amino acids. Between the trimmed V and J ends, which lost 2 bases and 1 base, there was a span of 7 bases. The CDR3 region has the DNA TGTGCCAGCAGTTTATTTCCAGGCACAGATACGCAGTATTTT. As protein: CASSLFPGTDTQYF.

V and J are TRBV5-5 and TRBJ2-5, with D possibly TRBD2 on 5 matching bases. The CDR3 contains 13 residues. V lost 2 bases to trimming and J lost 4 bases, with 9 bases between them. The germline V gene has CDR1 SGHKS and CDR2 YYEKEE (reference sequence). The CDR3: CASSFDRGETQYF. The CDR3 nucleotides read TGTGCCAGCAGCTTTGACCGGGGAGAGACCCAGTACTTC. Using reference TRBV5-5 and TRBJ2-5 for the parts outside the CDR3, the full variable domain is DAGVTQSPTHLIKTRGQQVTLRCSPISGHKSVSWYQQVLGQGPQFIFQYYEKEERGRGNFPDRFSARQFPNYSSELNVNALLLGDSALYLCASSFDRGETQYFGPGTRLLVL.